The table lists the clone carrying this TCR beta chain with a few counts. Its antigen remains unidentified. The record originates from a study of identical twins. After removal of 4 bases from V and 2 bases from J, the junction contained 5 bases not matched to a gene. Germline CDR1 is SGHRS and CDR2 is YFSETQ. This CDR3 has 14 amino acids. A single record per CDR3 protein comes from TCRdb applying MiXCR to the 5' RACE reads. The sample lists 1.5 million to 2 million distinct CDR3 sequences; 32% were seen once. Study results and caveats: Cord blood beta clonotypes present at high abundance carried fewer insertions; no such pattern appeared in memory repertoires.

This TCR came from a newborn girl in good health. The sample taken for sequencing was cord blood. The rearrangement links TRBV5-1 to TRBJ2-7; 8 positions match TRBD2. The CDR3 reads CASSASGPPYEQYF. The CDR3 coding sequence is TGCGCCAGCAGCGCTAGCGGGCCCCCCTACGAGCAGTACTTC.